These T cell receptor beta chains were read from a single sample in a study of T cell responses to AZD1222 COVID-19 vaccine. Assay: immunoSEQ multiplex PCR; the TCRdb copy retains only in-frame clones and omits some. The data show roughly 110,000 clones, more than 70% seen once. Specimen: peripheral blood, collected on day 0 of AZD1222 vaccination. All receptors derive from an adult in good health. Each CDR3 is given with its conserved first and last residue. A D gene is named only where the DNA matches it firmly. Clone size is given for some rows only: seen once, a few or many times, or a class if the clone is expanded.

size	J	D	V	DNA	CDR3
.	TRBJ1-6	.	TRBV13	TGTGCCAGCAGCTTAGCCCCGACTACAGGGCTTGGGACACCCCTCCACTTT	CASSLAPTTGLGTPLHF
few	TRBJ1-1	.	TRBV6-2/TRBV6-3	TGTGCCAGCAGTTACTACGGGGGCACTGAAGCTTTCTTT	CASSYYGGTEAFF
once	TRBJ1-1	.	TRBV11-3	TGTGCCAGCAGTTCCCTCAGGTACACTGAAGCTTTCTTT	CASSSLRYTEAFF
.	TRBJ1-3	TRBD1	TRBV11-2	TGTGCCAGCAGCTTAATAGGACAGGGGGTCGGAGGGAGTGGAAACACCATATATTTT	CASSLIGQGVGGSGNTIYF
.	TRBJ2-7	TRBD2	TRBV5-4	TGTGCCAGCAGCCCTAGGACTAGCGGGGCCTACGAGCAGTACTTC	CASSPRTSGAYEQYF
.	TRBJ1-5	.	TRBV27	TGTGCCAGCAGTTGGGACCCTTTGGGCAATCAGCCCCAGCATTTT	CASSWDPLGNQPQHF
.	TRBJ2-2	TRBD2	TRBV30	TGTGCCTTAGCGGGAGCGAACACCGGGGAGCTGTTTTTT	CALAGANTGELFF
.	TRBJ2-7	TRBD2	TRBV7-2	TGTGCCAGCAGCTTCCTAGCGGGAAACGAGCAGTACTTC	CASSFLAGNEQYF
once	TRBJ1-3	.	TRBV28	TGTGCCAGCGGGACGAGCACCATATATTTT	CASGTSTIYF
.	TRBJ2-1	TRBD2	TRBV30	TGTGCCTGGAGTGATAGAAGGGGACTAGCAGCAGACAATGAGCAGTTCTTC	CAWSDRRGLAADNEQFF
.	TRBJ2-2	TRBD1	TRBV4-1	TGCGCCAGCAGCCAAGAAGGGACAGCGAACACCGGGGAGCTGTTTTTT	CASSQEGTANTGELFF
.	TRBJ2-1	.	TRBV28	TGTGCCAGCAGCCTGACCTCCGGGGAGCAGTTCTTC	CASSLTSGEQFF
.	TRBJ2-7	TRBD2	TRBV15	TGTGCCACCAGCAGAGCCCCGGGACTAGCGGGAGGAGGGACCTACGAGCAGTACTTC	CATSRAPGLAGGGTYEQYF
once	TRBJ2-5	.	TRBV19	TGTGCCAGTAGTATAGGGGGAGGAGAGACCCAGTACTTC	CASSIGGGETQYF
.	TRBJ2-2	TRBD1	TRBV29-1	TGCAGCGTAACGACAGGGTACACCGGGGAGCTGTTTTTT	CSVTTGYTGELFF
.	TRBJ1-6	.	TRBV7-6	TGTGCCAGCAGCCCATCCTCGGGGGTGGCCTATAATTCACCCCTCCACTTT	CASSPSSGVAYNSPLHF
.	TRBJ2-1	.	TRBV7-3	TGTGCCAGCAGCTTCGGCGGGCACTACAATGAGCAGTTCTTC	CASSFGGHYNEQFF
.	TRBJ2-1	.	TRBV28	TGTGCCAGCAGTTTGGTTCAGGGCTTCGGGCAGTTCTTC	CASSLVQGFGQFF
.	TRBJ1-5	.	TRBV7-2	TGTGCCAGCAGCTTTTTGGGTTCTGGAAGCAATCAGCCCCAGCATTTT	CASSFLGSGSNQPQHF
once	TRBJ1-2	.	TRBV30	TGTGCCTGGACCTCATCCGGGCCCATGGGTGGCTACACCTTC	CAWTSSGPMGGYTF
.	TRBJ2-3	.	TRBV7-2	TGTGCCAGCAGTTCCGCACGTGGGCTTTCAGATACGCAGTATTTT	CASSSARGLSDTQYF